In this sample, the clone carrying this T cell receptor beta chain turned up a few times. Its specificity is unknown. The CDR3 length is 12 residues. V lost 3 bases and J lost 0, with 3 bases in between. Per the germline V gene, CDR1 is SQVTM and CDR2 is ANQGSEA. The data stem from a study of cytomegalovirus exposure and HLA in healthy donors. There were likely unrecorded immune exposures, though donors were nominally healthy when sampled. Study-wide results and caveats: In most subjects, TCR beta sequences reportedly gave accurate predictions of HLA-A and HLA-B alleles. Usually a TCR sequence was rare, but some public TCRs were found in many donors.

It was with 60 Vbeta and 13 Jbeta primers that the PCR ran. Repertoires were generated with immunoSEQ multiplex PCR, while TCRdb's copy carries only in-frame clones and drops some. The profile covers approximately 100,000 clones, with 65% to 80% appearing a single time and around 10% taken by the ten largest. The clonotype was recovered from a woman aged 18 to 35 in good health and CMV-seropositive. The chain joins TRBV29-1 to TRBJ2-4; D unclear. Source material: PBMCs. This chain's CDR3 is CSVDLAKNIQYF. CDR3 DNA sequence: TGCAGCGTTGACTTAGCCAAAAACATTCAGTACTTC.